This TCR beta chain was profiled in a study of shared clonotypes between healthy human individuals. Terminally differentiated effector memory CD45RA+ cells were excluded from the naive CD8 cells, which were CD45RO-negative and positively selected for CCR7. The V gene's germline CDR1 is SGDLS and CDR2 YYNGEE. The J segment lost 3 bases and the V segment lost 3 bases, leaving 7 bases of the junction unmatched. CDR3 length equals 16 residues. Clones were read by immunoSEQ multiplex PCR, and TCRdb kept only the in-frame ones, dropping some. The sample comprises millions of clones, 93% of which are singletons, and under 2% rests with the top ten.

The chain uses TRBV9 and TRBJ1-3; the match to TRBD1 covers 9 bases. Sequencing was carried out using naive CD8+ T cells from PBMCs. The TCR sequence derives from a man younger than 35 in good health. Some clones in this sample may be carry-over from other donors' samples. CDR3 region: CASSDGDRADGNTIYF. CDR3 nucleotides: TGTGCCAGCAGCGATGGGGACAGGGCTGATGGAAACACCATATATTTT.